The 25 T cell receptor beta chains reported below all come from one sample, sequenced in a study of blood T cell repertoires in COVID-19. Some clones are missing from TCRdb's copy, which holds only in-frame ones; the method was immunoSEQ multiplex PCR. The repertoire holds hundreds of thousands of clones, with around nine tenths as singletons. Sequenced sample: peripheral blood. These receptor sequences come from a woman aged 60-75 years with COVID-19, enrolled during active disease.

Only one count was recorded for this clone. V gene TRBV11-1 combines with J gene TRBJ2-5, with TRBD2 matching 9 bases. This CDR3 is built from 14 residues. Germline V gene sequence: CDR1 SGHAT, CDR2 FQDESV (reference sequence). The junction had 7 bases not matched to a gene; V was cut back by 3 bases and J by 8 bases. CDR3 in amino acids: CASSFGAGGLTQYF. CDR3 bases: TGTGCCAGCAGCTTCGGAGCGGGGGGTCTCACCCAGTACTTC.

The chain is built from TRBV7-2 and TRBJ1-2; 11 positions match TRBD1. CDR1 and CDR2 from the germline V gene are SGHTA and FQGNSA. Trimming removed 6 bases from V and 7 bases from J; junction bases left unmatched: 7. This CDR3 spans 14 amino acids. The CDR3 bases are TGTGCCAGCAGTTCATTCGGGACAGGGGGTGGCTACACCTTC. This encodes CASSSFGTGGGYTF.

Only one count was recorded for this clone. The CDR3 sequence is CASSVGPDSNQPQHF. The CDR3, as DNA: TGTGCCAGCAGCGTAGGCCCAGATAGCAATCAGCCCCAGCATTTT. The rearrangement joins TRBV9 to TRBJ1-5, with unresolved D. Trimming removed 0 bases at V and 0 bases at J, with 7 bases between. This CDR3 spans 15 amino acids. Germline CDR1 reads SGDLS; CDR2 reads YYNGEE.

The chain carries TRBV9 and TRBJ1-4, with TRBD1 matching over 8 bases. V lost 3 bases to trimming and J lost 6 bases; unmatched junction nucleotides: 7. The CDR3 is made up of 15 amino acids. Germline CDR1 is SGDLS and CDR2 is YYNGEE. In DNA form, the CDR3 reads TGTGCCAGCAGCGGAGGACAGGGTGACGATGAAAAACTGTTTTTT. Translated: CASSGGQGDDEKLFF.

CDR3 region: CASSPRDTGELFF. CDR3 nucleotides: TGCGCCAGCAGCCCCAGGGACACCGGGGAGCTGTTTTTT. The chain has TRBV5-1 and TRBJ2-2; D is possibly TRBD1 (5 bases). The germline gives CDR1 SGHRS, CDR2 YFSETQ. The CDR3 consists of 13 residues. The V and J ends lost 4 bases and 3 bases respectively, with 7 bases between them.

The V and J genes are TRBV5-5 and TRBJ2-5; the D gene is possibly TRBD1 (5 bases). The CDR3 is 14 residues long. Germline CDR1 is SGHKS and CDR2 is YYEKEE (reference sequence). The ends were cut back, 0 bases at V and 5 bases at J, with 11 bases in the middle. The CDR3 protein is CASSLGQIVETQYF. For the CDR3, the DNA is TGTGCCAGCAGCTTGGGACAGATTGTCGAGACCCAGTACTTC. The variable domain in full, with the rest retrieved from reference TRBV5-5 and TRBJ2-5, is DAGVTQSPTHLIKTRGQQVTLRCSPISGHKSVSWYQQVLGQGPQFIFQYYEKEERGRGNFPDRFSARQFPNYSSELNVNALLLGDSALYLCASSLGQIVETQYFGPGTRLLVL.

The sample holds one count of this clone. The chain links TRBV6-5 to TRBJ2-1, with 8 bases that match TRBD2. Trimming cost V 5 bases and J 10 bases; bases outside gene matches: 10. The CDR3 length is 14 residues. Germline values: CDR1 MNHEY, CDR2 SVGAGI. The CDR3 spells CASSPLSGDEEQFF. The CDR3 coding sequence is TGTGCCAGCAGTCCCCTTAGCGGGGACGAGGAGCAGTTCTTC.

The chain employs TRBV2 and TRBJ2-1, with TRBD1 identical over 8 bases. Germline V gene sequence: CDR1 SNHLY, CDR2 FYNNEI. CDR3 length equals 15 residues. The junction had 6 bases not matched to a gene; V was cut back by 6 bases and J by 2 bases. DNA for the CDR3: TGTGCCAGCAGCCTCGACAGGGGAGCCTACAATGAGCAGTTCTTC. Translation: CASSLDRGAYNEQFF.

This rearrangement joins TRBV6-5 to TRBJ2-5; a weak D match, TRBD1 (6 bases). V shed 5 bases and J shed 2 bases, with 12 bases lying between them. CDR3 length equals 14 residues. Germline lookup yields CDR1 MNHEY and CDR2 SVGAGI. The CDR3 spells CASSPTGFQETQYF. The CDR3 bases are TGTGCCAGCAGTCCCACAGGGTTTCAAGAGACCCAGTACTTC.

This chain connects TRBV19 to TRBJ1-2; D is perhaps TRBD1 (6 bases). The CDR3 has 12 amino acids. The germline gives CDR1 LNHDA, CDR2 SQIVND (reference sequence). Trimming removed 6 bases from V and 3 bases from J, with 8 bases in between. Written as DNA, the CDR3 is TGTGCCAGTAGCTCAGGGGACTATGGCTACACCTTC. It yields the protein CASSSGDYGYTF. Full variable domain (outside the CDR3, taken from reference TRBV19 and TRBJ1-2): DGGITQSPKYLFRKEGQNVTLSCEQNLNHDAMYWYRQDPGQGLRLIYYSQIVNDFQKGDIAEGYSVSREKKESFPLTVTSAQKNPTAFYLCASSSGDYGYTFGSGTRLTVV.

This chain links TRBV15 with TRBJ2-2; 11 bases fit TRBD1. Per germline, CDR1 LNHNV and CDR2 YYDKDF (reference sequence). Trimming at V came to 3 bases and at J to 4 bases, leaving 4 bases not matched to a gene. CDR3 length: 16 residues. The CDR3 protein is CATSRKGTGGTGELFF. The CDR3 bases are TGTGCCACCAGCAGGAAAGGGACAGGGGGCACCGGGGAGCTGTTTTTT.

This chain uses TRBV4-2 with TRBJ1-2; TRBD1 might be the D (5 bases). There are 14 residues in the CDR3. V was trimmed by 0 bases and J by 4 bases, leaving 9 bases between them. Per germline, CDR1 LGHNA and CDR2 YNFKEQ. Written as DNA, the CDR3 is TGTGCCAGCAGCCAAGATGGACAAACCTATGGCTACACCTTC. It codes for CASSQDGQTYGYTF.

The chain links TRBV6-1 to TRBJ2-1; TRBD2 agrees at 7 bases. CDR1 MNHNS and CDR2 SASEGT come from the germline V gene. The CDR3 length is 15 residues. Trimming cost V 2 bases and J 9 bases; bases outside gene matches: 10. The CDR3 protein is CASSELAYGGSEQFF. CDR3 in DNA: TGTGCCAGCAGTGAATTGGCCTATGGCGGGAGTGAGCAGTTCTTC.

V and J are TRBV27 and TRBJ2-3, with D hard to call. Trimming pared 11 bases from V and 10 bases from J, leaving 7 bases between. The germline V gene has CDR1 MNHEY and CDR2 SMNVEV (reference sequence). The CDR3 totals 8 residues. CDR3 nucleotides: TGTGCCGCCGGAGCGCAGTATTTT. Protein sequence: CAAGAQYF.

This chain connects TRBV5-4 to TRBJ2-3, with TRBD1 identical over 9 bases. Germline V CDR1 and CDR2: SGHNT, YYREEE (reference sequence). Losses at the gene ends were 4 bases for V and 0 bases for J; bases not matched to a gene: 9. The CDR3 is 17 residues long. The CDR3 bases are TGTGCCAGCAGCCCGGGACAGGGACGAAGGAGCACAGATACGCAGTATTTT. Translation: CASSPGQGRRSTDTQYF.

The chain has TRBV4-2 and TRBJ2-5; a possible D gene is TRBD2 (7 bases). Trimming removed 1 base from V and 2 bases from J, with 11 bases in between. In germline, CDR1 is LGHNA, CDR2 YNFKEQ. This CDR3 is built from 15 residues. This chain's CDR3 is CASSQGEGGQETQYF. CDR3 sequence (DNA): TGTGCCAGCAGCCAAGGAGAGGGGGGGCAAGAGACCCAGTACTTC.

This clone was counted once. CDR3: CASSHRGLGEKLFF. DNA of the CDR3: TGTGCCAGCAGTCACAGGGGGCTAGGTGAAAAACTGTTTTTT. The V gene is TRBV9, the J gene TRBJ1-4; 9 bases agree with TRBD1. The trim removed 5 bases at V and 7 bases at J, leaving 6 bases unmatched. The length of the CDR3 is 14 residues. The germline V gene has CDR1 SGDLS and CDR2 YYNGEE.

V gene TRBV6-6 combines with J gene TRBJ1-5; 9 bases fit TRBD1. V lost 5 bases and J lost 4; bases outside the gene matches: 15. The CDR3 totals 18 residues. Germline values: CDR1 MNHNY, CDR2 SVGAGI (reference sequence). The CDR3 DNA reads as TGTGCCAGCAGTCGCGGCGCCCCCGGGACAGGGCAAAATCAGCCCCAGCATTTT. It codes for CASSRGAPGTGQNQPQHF.

In its sample, this clone was seen once. The V call is TRBV3-1 (or the pseudogene TRBV3-2), the J call TRBJ2-3, with 7 bases identical to TRBD2. The CDR3 consists of 12 residues. Per the germline V gene, CDR1 is LGHDT and CDR2 is YNNKEL (reference sequence). V lost 4 bases and J lost 6; bases outside the gene matches: 1. The chain's CDR3 is CASSPAGDTQYF. CDR3 DNA sequence: TGTGCCAGCAGCCCAGCGGGGGATACGCAGTATTTT.

The chain recombines TRBV6-5 with TRBJ1-2; D is unresolved. Germline V lookup: CDR1 MNHEY, CDR2 SVGAGI. The ends were cut back, 4 bases at V and 6 bases at J, with 12 bases in the middle. The CDR3 consists of 13 residues. CDR3 amino acids: CASSFGFQDGYTF. For the CDR3, the DNA is TGTGCCAGCAGTTTTGGGTTCCAGGATGGCTACACCTTC.

The V and J genes are TRBV7-2 and TRBJ2-1; D may be TRBD1 (6 bases). The CDR3 sequence is 15 residues long. V lost 5 bases and J lost 0, with 11 bases in between. Germline loops: CDR1 SGHTA, CDR2 FQGNSA. The DNA of the CDR3 is TGTGCCAGCAGCATACAGGGTAGCTCCTACAATGAGCAGTTCTTC. Amino acids: CASSIQGSSYNEQFF.

The chain uses TRBV3-1 (or the pseudogene TRBV3-2) and TRBJ1-1, with TRBD1 as a possible D gene (5 bases). V was cut by 2 bases and J by 11 bases, with 12 bases left in between. The CDR3 runs to 12 residues. Germline CDR1 and CDR2: LGHDT and YNNKEL (reference sequence). The CDR3 coding sequence is TGTGCCAGCAGCCAATCCGCGGGGGGGGCTTTCTTT. Protein product: CASSQSAGGAFF.

The gene calls are TRBV18 and TRBJ1-2; 8 nucleotides align to TRBD1. Looked up from germline, CDR1 is KGHSH and CDR2 is LQKENI. Trimming took 6 bases from V and 3 from J; bases not matched to a gene: 3. The CDR3 spans 13 residues. CDR3 DNA: TGTGCCAGCTCGTCGGACAGGGACTATGGCTACACCTTC. As protein: CASSSDRDYGYTF. Variable domain in full (rest from reference TRBV18 and TRBJ1-2): NAGVMQNPRHLVRRRGQEARLRCSPMKGHSHVYWYRQLPEEGLKFMVYLQKENIIDESGMPKERFSAEFPKEGPSILRIQQVVRGDSAAYFCASSSDRDYGYTFGSGTRLTVV.

The chain couples TRBV2 to TRBJ2-5, with TRBD2 matching over 7 bases. The germline V gene encodes CDR1 SNHLY and CDR2 FYNNEI. V shed 11 bases and J 6 bases; nucleotides not matched to a gene: 9. This CDR3 is built from 12 residues. The CDR3 is CAGRDYEKTQYF. In DNA form, the CDR3 reads TGTGCCGGCCGGGACTACGAAAAGACCCAGTACTTC.

The chain couples TRBV13 to TRBJ1-1; maybe TRBD1 (5 bases). Germline-derived CDR1 and CDR2 are PRHDT and FYEKMQ (reference sequence). CDR3 length: 15 amino acids. V lost 8 bases to trimming and J lost 1 base, with 17 bases between them. CDR3 DNA sequence: TGTGCCAGCCTCGCGGAGGGGTTACCGAACACTGAAGCTTTCTTT. Translating gives CASLAEGLPNTEAFF.